This T cell receptor beta chain was sequenced for a study of blood T cell repertoires in COVID-19. This clone has just one count. Only in-frame clones appear in the TCRdb table, and some are missing; sequencing was by immunoSEQ multiplex PCR. This table has under 250,000 clones, approximately 86% appearing once. The length of the CDR3 is 15 residues. The V end lost 3 bases, the J end lost 2 bases, and 11 bases lay between the germline ends. Germline CDR1 reads SGHVS; CDR2 reads FNYEAQ. The TCR originated in a human donor in a cohort sampled during active COVID-19. This chain uses TRBV7-6 with TRBJ2-1; D perhaps matches TRBD1 (6 bases). The sequencing input was peripheral blood. DNA of the CDR3: TGTGCCAGCAGCTTTGGGCCAGGGGCCTACAATGAGCAGTTCTTC. Amino acid sequence: CASSFGPGAYNEQFF.